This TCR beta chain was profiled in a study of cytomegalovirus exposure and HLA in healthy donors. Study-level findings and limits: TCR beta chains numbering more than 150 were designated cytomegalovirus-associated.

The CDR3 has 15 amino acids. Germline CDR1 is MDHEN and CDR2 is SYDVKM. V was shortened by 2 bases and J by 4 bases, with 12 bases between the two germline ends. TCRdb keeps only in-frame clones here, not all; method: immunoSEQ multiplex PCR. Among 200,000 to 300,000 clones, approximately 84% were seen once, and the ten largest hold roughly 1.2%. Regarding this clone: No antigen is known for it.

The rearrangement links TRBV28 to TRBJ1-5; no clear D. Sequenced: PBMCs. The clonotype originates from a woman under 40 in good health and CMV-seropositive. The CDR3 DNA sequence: TGTGCCAGCAGTTTACTGACTATGGTTAATCAGCCCCAGCATTTT. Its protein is CASSLLTMVNQPQHF.